These 28 T cell receptor beta chains share one sample of origin, sequenced in a study of blood T cell repertoires in COVID-19. Sequencing was performed with immunoSEQ multiplex PCR; in TCRdb, only in-frame clones are kept and a portion is missing. The sample shows 56,000 or so clones, around 84% of them seen only once. Sequencing used peripheral blood. These receptors came from a man between 45 and 60 years old with acute or convalescent COVID-19.

V gene TRBV15 combines with J gene TRBJ2-3; TRBD1 matches at 9 bases. CDR1 and CDR2 (germline): LNHNV, YYDKDF (reference sequence). The CDR3 spans 12 residues. The V gene end was trimmed by 0 bases and the J gene end by 15 bases; junction bases not matched to a gene: 4. CDR3 sequence: CATSREQGAEYF. CDR3 nucleotides: TGTGCCACCAGCAGAGAACAGGGGGCGGAATATTTT.

This clone was seen only a few times. This chain uses TRBV27 with TRBJ2-4; 7 bases fit TRBD1. The CDR3 runs to 14 residues. From germline, CDR1 is MNHEY and CDR2 SMNVEV (reference sequence). Trimming at V came to 4 bases and at J to 8 bases, leaving 8 bases not matched to a gene. CDR3 sequence: CASSSNRGPDIQYF. CDR3 sequence (DNA): TGTGCCAGCAGTTCTAACAGGGGCCCTGACATTCAGTACTTC.

The chain uses TRBV6-5 and TRBJ2-1, with 9 bases that match TRBD2. The CDR3 length is 16 residues. CDR1 and CDR2 from the germline V gene are MNHEY and SVGAGI. Trimming took 2 bases from V and 0 from J; bases not matched to a gene: 2. The chain's CDR3 is CASSYAGGNSYNEQFF. The CDR3 DNA reads as TGTGCCAGCAGTTACGCGGGGGGGAACTCCTACAATGAGCAGTTCTTC.

V gene TRBV2 combines with J gene TRBJ2-2; 9 bases are a match to TRBD1. The germline V gene encodes CDR1 SNHLY and CDR2 FYNNEI. This CDR3 spans 13 amino acids. Unmatched junction bases numbered 5, after V lost 11 bases and J lost 4 bases. CDR3 bases: TGTGCCGGGGGACAGGGTAGCACCGGGGAGCTGTTTTTT. As protein: CAGGQGSTGELFF.

The rearrangement uses TRBV7-3 and TRBJ2-5; perhaps TRBD2 as D (6 bases). Deletions cut 5 bases from V and 7 bases from J, with 17 bases between. This CDR3 has 14 residues. Germline CDR1 and CDR2: SGHTA and FQGTGA. The CDR3, as DNA: TGTGCCAGCAGCGAGGGAGGACGGGTGGGGACCCAGTACTTC. This encodes CASSEGGRVGTQYF.

This chain connects TRBV5-1 to TRBJ1-2; no definite D call. There are 12 residues in the CDR3. CDR1 and CDR2 (germline): SGHRS, YFSETQ. V was cut by 4 bases and J by 10 bases, with 14 bases left in between. Written as DNA, the CDR3 is TGCGCCAGCAGCGAACAGTCGCGGGACTACACCTTC. Amino acids: CASSEQSRDYTF.

This chain joins TRBV28 and TRBJ1-2; no clear D. The germline V and J ends were trimmed by 6 bases and 4 bases, with 6 bases remaining between them. In germline, CDR1 is MDHEN, CDR2 SYDVKM. The CDR3 covers 11 residues. This CDR3 is CASREGYGYTF. CDR3 bases: TGTGCCAGCAGGGAGGGCTATGGCTACACCTTC.

The chain has TRBV9 and TRBJ1-4; maybe TRBD1 (6 bases). Germline CDR1 and CDR2: SGDLS and YYNGEE. The V end was cut by 6 bases, the J end by 13 bases, with 34 bases between. The CDR3 length is 18 residues. The CDR3, as DNA: TGTGCCAGCAACGACAGGCTCAACGTGAAAAATATAATGAAAAGACTGTTTTTT. Translation: CASNDRLNVKNIMKRLFF.

The chain uses TRBV24-1 and TRBJ2-1; TRBD1 matches 11 bases. The CDR3 loop spans 13 amino acids. Germline CDR1 KGHDR, CDR2 SFDVKD. The CDR3, as DNA: TGTGTCGCCGCAGGGGACAGGGGGAATGAGCAGTTCTTC. Encoded protein: CVAAGDRGNEQFF.

The chain links TRBV5-4 to TRBJ2-1; 7 nucleotides line up with TRBD2. From germline, CDR1 is SGHNT and CDR2 YYREEE (reference sequence). Trimming at V came to 4 bases and at J to 3 bases, leaving 13 bases not matched to a gene. The CDR3 covers 17 residues. CDR3 amino acids: CASSIVTASGGYNEQFF. CDR3 bases: TGTGCCAGCAGCATTGTTACGGCTAGCGGCGGCTACAATGAGCAGTTCTTC.

The chain carries TRBV28 and TRBJ1-5; 10 bases align to TRBD1. The germline gives CDR1 MDHEN, CDR2 SYDVKM. This CDR3 spans 15 amino acids. V was pared by 6 bases and J by 4 bases, with 6 bases of the junction left unmatched. The CDR3: CASRRQGADNQPQHF. The DNA of the CDR3 is TGTGCCAGCAGGAGACAGGGGGCGGATAATCAGCCCCAGCATTTT.

CDR3 loop: CASSAGTSGRATDTQYF. CDR3 coding DNA: TGTGCCAGCAGTGCCGGGACTAGCGGGAGGGCCACAGATACGCAGTATTTT. The rearrangement joins TRBV2 to TRBJ2-3, with 16 positions matching TRBD2. The CDR3 extends over 17 amino acids. Trimming at V came to 4 bases and at J to 2 bases, leaving 3 bases not matched to a gene. Germline CDR1 SNHLY, CDR2 FYNNEI.

The V gene is TRBV7-6, the J gene TRBJ1-1; 9 bases align to TRBD1. V was pared by 1 base and J by 4 bases, with 4 bases of the junction left unmatched. Germline CDR1 and CDR2: SGHVS and FNYEAQ. This CDR3 has 15 residues. The CDR3 DNA is TGTGCCAGCAGCTTAGGGGGACAGGGATCCACTGAAGCTTTCTTT. Translated: CASSLGGQGSTEAFF.

V usage is TRBV10-2 and J usage is TRBJ2-7, with TRBD2 matching over 10 bases. The CDR3 length is 14 residues. The germline V gene has CDR1 WSHSY and CDR2 SAAADI. V was pared by 2 bases and J by 2 bases, with 0 bases of the junction left unmatched. CDR3 sequence (DNA): TGCGCCAGCAGTGAGAGCGGGGGGGCCTACGAGCAGTACTTC. Translating it yields CASSESGGAYEQYF.

This sequence joins TRBV6-5 and TRBJ1-1; D gene uncertain. Trimming left V 8 bases short and J 0 bases short, with 13 bases between. Germline CDR1 is MNHEY and CDR2 is SVGAGI. The CDR3 has 14 amino acids. CDR3 bases: TGTGCCAGCCAAACGCATAGAATGAACACTGAAGCTTTCTTT. It yields the protein CASQTHRMNTEAFF.

The table lists this clone with a count of one. The V call is TRBV27, the J call TRBJ2-1, with 12 positions matching TRBD2. Trimming took 6 bases from V and 4 from J; bases not matched to a gene: 4. Germline V gene lookup returns CDR1 MNHEY and CDR2 SMNVEV (reference sequence). The length of the CDR3 is 15 residues. CDR3 coding DNA: TGTGCCAGCAGGCTAGCGGGAGGGCCGTACAATGAGCAGTTCTTC. Translation: CASRLAGGPYNEQFF.

The genes are TRBV7-9 and TRBJ1-2, with D perhaps TRBD1 (6 bases). This CDR3 contains 17 residues. Germline V gene lookup returns CDR1 SEHNR and CDR2 FQNEAQ (reference sequence). Trimming pared 5 bases from V and 1 base from J, leaving 20 bases between. As DNA, the CDR3 is TGTGCCAGCAGCCGTATTGGCCCGGGACACCTTAACTATGGCTACACCTTC. It specifies CASSRIGPGHLNYGYTF.

This clone qualifies as medium-sized (0.01 to 0.1%). The chain combines TRBV7-8 with TRBJ2-4, with D tentatively TRBD1 (5 bases). This CDR3 has 15 amino acids. The germline gives CDR1 SGHVS, CDR2 FQNEAQ. Deletions cut 5 bases from V and 8 bases from J, with 19 bases between. The CDR3 protein is CASSAGRALVDIQYF. In DNA, the CDR3 is TGTGCCAGCAGCGCAGGCAGGGCTCTTGTGGACATTCAGTACTTC.

The chain uses TRBV6-5 and TRBJ2-2, with a tentative D call TRBD1 (6 bases). The CDR3 has 11 residues. Germline lookup yields CDR1 MNHEY and CDR2 SVGAGI. Trimming left V 8 bases short and J 7 bases short, with 8 bases between. This chain's CDR3 is CASWGHGELFF. The CDR3 region has the DNA TGTGCCAGCTGGGGGCACGGGGAGCTGTTTTTT.

The chain recombines TRBV28 with TRBJ1-1, with TRBD1 as a possible D gene (6 bases). The CDR3 is 14 residues long. Germline values: CDR1 MDHEN, CDR2 SYDVKM. V was trimmed by 7 bases and J by 5 bases, leaving 17 bases between them. CDR3 protein: CASNIQGFWTEAFF. CDR3 DNA: TGTGCCAGCAACATACAGGGATTTTGGACTGAAGCTTTCTTT.

The V gene is TRBV5-1, the J gene TRBJ2-5; D possibly corresponds to TRBD1 (7 bases). The CDR3 contains 16 residues. Trimming removed 4 bases at V and 4 bases at J, with 20 bases between. Germline CDR1 reads SGHRS; CDR2 reads YFSETQ. The DNA for the CDR3 is TGCGCCAGCAGCGGGGGTGGAGGGGGCTCTCGAGAGACCCAGTACTTC. Translating it yields CASSGGGGGSRETQYF.

This rearrangement joins TRBV27 to TRBJ2-7; D remains unclear. V shed 3 bases and J shed 0 bases, with 18 bases lying between them. The CDR3 covers 17 residues. In germline, CDR1 is MNHEY, CDR2 SMNVEV (reference sequence). The CDR3 DNA follows: TGTGCCAGCAGTTTCTCCATGGGCAGCCGATCCTCCTACGAGCAGTACTTC. It yields the protein CASSFSMGSRSSYEQYF.

The CDR3 reads CARGKGTSGEPYEQYF. Here the CDR3 DNA reads TGTGCCAGAGGCAAGGGGACTAGCGGGGAGCCCTACGAGCAGTACTTC. The J gene is TRBJ2-7, the V gene TRBV5-4; 13 nucleotides line up with TRBD2. The CDR3 totals 16 residues. CDR1 and CDR2 from the germline V gene are SGHNT and YYREEE (reference sequence). Trimming at V came to 8 bases and at J to 2 bases, leaving 10 bases not matched to a gene.

V usage is TRBV27 and J usage is TRBJ1-2; D remains ambiguous. Trimming removed 2 bases at V and 8 bases at J, with 6 bases between. Germline CDR1 MNHEY, CDR2 SMNVEV (reference sequence). The CDR3 covers 11 residues. CDR3 coding DNA: TGTGCCAGCAGTTTAAGGAGAGGCTACACCTTC. This codes for CASSLRRGYTF.

V usage is TRBV18 and J usage is TRBJ2-7; 9 bases map to TRBD2. The CDR3 contains 16 residues. V shed 6 bases, J shed 4 bases, and the junction held 13 bases outside the gene matches. CDR1 is KGHSH and CDR2 is LQKENI in the germline V gene. The CDR3 bases are TGTGCCAGCTCGCTGGCTGGCGGGAGGGCCACGTACGAGCAGTACTTC. It is translated as CASSLAGGRATYEQYF.

This clone was picked up one time. V gene TRBV5-1 combines with J gene TRBJ2-5, with 9 bases identical to TRBD2. V gave up 7 bases and J gave up 1 base; unmatched junction bases: 8. Per germline, CDR1 SGHRS and CDR2 YFSETQ. The CDR3 sequence is 15 residues long. CDR3 sequence (DNA): TGCGCCAGCGGCACTAGCGGGTCCATCCAAGAGACCCAGTACTTC. Protein: CASGTSGSIQETQYF.

V gene TRBV7-9 combines with J gene TRBJ2-3; 15 positions match TRBD2. Trimming at V came to 5 bases and at J to 1 base, leaving 4 bases not matched to a gene. The CDR3 runs to 17 residues. Germline V gene lookup returns CDR1 SEHNR and CDR2 FQNEAQ (reference sequence). CDR3 residues: CASSPRTSGRGTDTQYF. As DNA, the CDR3 is TGTGCCAGCAGCCCGAGGACTAGCGGGAGGGGCACAGATACGCAGTATTTT.

The V gene is TRBV6-5, the J gene TRBJ1-1; D call uncertain. The germline V and J ends were trimmed by 6 bases and 3 bases, with 14 bases remaining between them. The CDR3 has 14 amino acids. Germline-derived CDR1 and CDR2 are MNHEY and SVGAGI. CDR3: CASRRVFGDTEAFF. The CDR3 DNA is TGTGCCAGCAGGAGGGTCTTCGGGGACACTGAAGCTTTCTTT.